The rows below give T cell receptor beta chains drawn from one sample of a study of beta chain features in type 1 diabetes. Sequencing was performed with immunoSEQ multiplex PCR; in TCRdb, only in-frame clones are kept and a portion is missing. Of nearly 350,000 clones in the sample, about a tenth were seen once. The specimen sequenced was central memory CD4+ T cells from blood. These TCRs come from a young man with type 1 diabetes. Both conserved end residues are trimmed from each CDR3. A D gene is named only where the DNA matches it firmly. Rows give clone size only sometimes, using once, few, many, or a class for an expanded clone.

v_call d_call clone_size cdr3_aa
TRBV7-2 - few ASSHSKASETQY
TRBV5-4 - - ASSFSTNEKLF
TRBV29-1 TRBD1 few SADRGRETQY
TRBV29-1 - - SVGKQGTTETQY
TRBV28 - few ASSLRSSEQY
TRBV7-2 - few ASTGGGVTYEQY
TRBV9 TRBD2 many ASTSGGVTDNEQF
TRBV23-1 - few ASSREGIAKNIQY
TRBV6-6 - - ASSTVSEAF
TRBV5-6 TRBD1 few ASSLGDGTGLLSYGYT
TRBV2 TRBD2 few ATHGLAGARGNTQY
TRBV6-5 - few ASRPGTSSSYEQY
TRBV27 TRBD1 - ASRVTGLFSQPQH
TRBV7-2 - few ASSLRDYNEQF
TRBV6-5 - - ASSYDRGAQETQY
TRBV6-5 - few ASRSIFKDSPLH
TRBV5-1 - - ASSANTGQSIQY
TRBV5-6 - - ASSARWVTNSPLH
TRBV25-1 - - ASSRGWGPYNEQF
TRBV4-2 TRBD2 few ASSQVSSGGASETQY
TRBV28 TRBD1 few ASRSPQGQPQH
TRBV29-1 TRBD1 - SVTQSGTGDYNEQF
TRBV18 - few ASSPDGNSGANVLT
TRBV7-9 - few ASRATLGVGYT
TRBV7-6 - - ASSPRYGNGAYEQY
TRBV30 - - AWRAGQLYGYT
TRBV30 TRBD1 - AWGQGTSFVGQPQH
TRBV19 - - ASSRDGTGPVKNIQY
TRBV7-9 TRBD2 few ASGAGGQNEQY
TRBV5-1 TRBD1 few ASSPQGQGGLNEQF
TRBV7-8 - few ASSLAQTSSYNEQF
TRBV9 TRBD2 few ASSAGTSGPLGGELF
TRBV7-9 - few ASSLAGNRNNEQF
TRBV7-2 - - ASRPGTQYQETQY
TRBV7-2 TRBD2 - ASSLRGLAGGTDTQY
TRBV6-6 TRBD1 many ASTPGQGDEQF
TRBV14 TRBD1 few ASSRIRDSAAHVLT
TRBV9 - - ASSVVFSGSTDTQY
TRBV9 TRBD2 few ASSSRSGTSVDEQF
TRBV19 - - ASSTPVGANYGYT
TRBV9 - - ASSAAGTDYNEQF
TRBV20-1 - - SASPDEQY
TRBV18 - few ASSLSYEQY
TRBV2 - many ASSEGTVRQPQH
TRBV29-1 - - SVLEGNKNIQY
TRBV5-1 - few ASSKGVNSGANVLT
TRBV6-6 TRBD1 - ASSPRQGNQPQH
TRBV29-1 TRBD1 few SVFSQGAGETQY
TRBV25-1 - few ASSRGDGTDTQY
TRBV23-1 - many ASSQPYGLSYEQY
TRBV27 - few ASSSGSYGYT
TRBV7-2 - many ASSQTRDPRQF
TRBV15 - - ATGRGNEKLF